This T cell receptor beta chain was retrieved from a study of T cell therapy after organ transplantation. Looking at the study overall: A median of 1.92 x 10^8 CMV-specific T cells was infused in 2 to 6 doses.

The time point here: 20-29 weeks after completion of therapy. CDR1 is SEHNR, CDR2 FQNEAQ, per germline (reference sequence). The CDR3 is made up of 14 amino acids. Trimming stripped 5 bases from V and 6 bases from J, with 14 bases between. Turning to this clone: No antigen is known for it.

General study results and limits: Endogenous clonotypes not in therapy products appeared after therapy alongside transferred ones. Antirejection and antiviral medication effects could not be assessed.

The table came from immunoSEQ multiplex PCR; TCRdb's copy has only in-frame clones and leaves some out. The sample holds fewer than 4,500 clones, 55% to 75% seen once. The source material was CD8+ T cells from blood, sampled after autologous CMV-specific T cell therapy. The clonotype originates from a human patient who had received a solid organ transplant and had CMV disease. Some T cells may be the graft donor's. The V and J genes are TRBV7-9 and TRBJ2-1; D is perhaps TRBD1 (6 bases). CDR3 nucleotides: TGTGCCAGCAGCCGTGTCACAGGGTTCAATGAGCAGTTCTTC. Translating it yields CASSRVTGFNEQFF.